The next 19 T cell receptor beta chains were all read from a single sample in a study of T cells expressing NK-cell markers. TCRdb reprocessed the 5' RACE reads; each CDR3 protein has one entry and no DNA is given. Its clone listing holds 550,000 to 600,000 distinct CDR3 sequences. The sequenced material came from blood T cells: a sorted CD56 or NKG2C T cell subset, CD4+ or CD8+ T cells, or bulk PBMC T cells (not recorded which). All receptors come from a man between 18 and 29 years old in good health.

The V gene is TRBV7-2, the J gene TRBJ2-3; TCRdb gives TRBD1 as the D gene, but with no DNA this cannot be confirmed. The germline V gene has CDR1 SGHTA and CDR2 FQGNSA. This CDR3 region has 17 residues. CDR3 sequence reads: CASTPERIHTSTDTQYF.

The chain carries TRBV29-1 and TRBJ2-1; TCRdb's D call, TRBD2, is unchecked because there is no DNA. Germline lookup yields CDR1 SQVTM and CDR2 ANQGSEA. CDR3 length equals 12 residues. CDR3 protein: CSAHRAPLGQFF.

CDR3 sequence reads: CASSLAGSREWINEKLFF. The chain carries TRBV5-1 and TRBJ1-4. The germline CDR1 and CDR2 sequences are SGHRS and YFSETQ. The CDR3 runs 18 residues.

The rearrangement uses TRBV12-5 and TRBJ1-2; TCRdb designates TRBD1, a call that cannot be tested without DNA. The CDR3 covers 14 residues. Looked up from germline, CDR1 is LGHNT and CDR2 is FRNRAP. CDR3 in amino acids: CASGLIPGNYGYTF.

V is TRBV12-3 or TRBV12-4 and J is TRBJ2-7; TCRdb picks TRBD2, but there is no DNA to check that call. The CDR3 contains 16 residues. CDR3 amino acids: CASSPRQRMSSYEQYF.

The V call is TRBV28, the J call TRBJ2-7; TCRdb reports TRBD1, a call that lacks DNA to check it against. The V gene's germline CDR1 is MDHEN and CDR2 SYDVKM. The CDR3 is made up of 15 amino acids. This chain's CDR3 is CASSLVRGQGGEQYF.

The chain is built from TRBV5-1 and TRBJ1-1; the D call of TRBD1 rests on TCRdb alone, since no DNA is present to check it. Germline V gene data show CDR1 as SGHRS and CDR2 as YFSETQ. This CDR3 region has 14 residues. This chain's CDR3 is CASSPAGQGVRAFF.

The chain recombines TRBV10-3 with TRBJ2-3. This CDR3 has 16 amino acids. Germline lookup yields CDR1 ENHRY and CDR2 SYGVKD. The CDR3 protein is CAISESETAGGDTQYF.

The chain combines TRBV2 with TRBJ2-5. The CDR3 extends over 13 amino acids. Germline values: CDR1 SNHLY, CDR2 FYNNEI. The CDR3 sequence is CASSSNGGETQYF.

The rearrangement links TRBV20-1 to TRBJ1-5; lacking DNA, the TRBD1 call made by TCRdb goes unchecked. The germline gives CDR1 DFQATT, CDR2 SNEGSKA (reference sequence). This CDR3 is 14 amino acids long. The chain's CDR3 is CSARDATGRQPQHF.

The rearrangement links TRBV20-1 to TRBJ1-4; TCRdb's D call of TRBD1 is untestable without DNA. CDR3 length: 15 amino acids. The germline V gene encodes CDR1 DFQATT and CDR2 SNEGSKA (reference sequence). CDR3 protein: CSASYRRQEPEKLFF.

The chain links TRBV18 to TRBJ1-2. The CDR3 totals 14 residues. Germline V gene sequence: CDR1 KGHSH, CDR2 LQKENI. The CDR3 sequence is CASSTRNVDYGYTF.

The chain couples TRBV11-2 to TRBJ2-5; TCRdb selects TRBD1, and the lack of DNA leaves this call unchecked. Germline assignment: CDR1 SGHAT and CDR2 FQNNGV. CDR3 length equals 15 residues. The CDR3 spells CASSLGGVYEETQYF.

The chain recombines TRBV19 with TRBJ2-6; the TRBD2 assignment by TCRdb is unverifiable without DNA. Germline V CDR1 and CDR2: LNHDA, SQIVND (reference sequence). This CDR3 has 16 amino acids. CDR3 sequence: CASSPSGSRRANVLTF.

CDR3 sequence: CASSLGQVSYEQYF. The chain couples TRBV28 to TRBJ2-7; absent DNA, TCRdb's TRBD1 call cannot be checked. The CDR3 covers 14 residues. The V gene's germline CDR1 is MDHEN and CDR2 SYDVKM.

V gene TRBV11-2 combines with J gene TRBJ2-3; TCRdb lists TRBD2, though no DNA is available to test this call. CDR1 SGHAT and CDR2 FQNNGV come from the germline V gene. CDR3 size: 14 residues. The CDR3 spells CASSGGAAQDTQYF.

The chain joins TRBV4-3 to TRBJ2-5; TCRdb reports TRBD1, a call that lacks DNA to check it against. The V gene's germline CDR1 is LGHNA and CDR2 YSLEER. The CDR3 sequence is 13 residues long. The CDR3 protein is CASSPGQGKTQYF.

The rearrangement joins TRBV27 to TRBJ2-7; the TCRdb D gene call, TRBD2, has no DNA to confirm it. The germline V gene has CDR1 MNHEY and CDR2 SMNVEV (reference sequence). This CDR3 is built from 19 residues. CDR3 amino acids: CASRPTGLAGEPRDDEQYF.

The chain has TRBV7-3 and TRBJ2-3; TCRdb's D call of TRBD2 is untestable without DNA. CDR1 and CDR2 from the germline V gene are SGHTA and FQGTGA. The CDR3 covers 12 residues. This CDR3 reads CASSRAGDTQYF.